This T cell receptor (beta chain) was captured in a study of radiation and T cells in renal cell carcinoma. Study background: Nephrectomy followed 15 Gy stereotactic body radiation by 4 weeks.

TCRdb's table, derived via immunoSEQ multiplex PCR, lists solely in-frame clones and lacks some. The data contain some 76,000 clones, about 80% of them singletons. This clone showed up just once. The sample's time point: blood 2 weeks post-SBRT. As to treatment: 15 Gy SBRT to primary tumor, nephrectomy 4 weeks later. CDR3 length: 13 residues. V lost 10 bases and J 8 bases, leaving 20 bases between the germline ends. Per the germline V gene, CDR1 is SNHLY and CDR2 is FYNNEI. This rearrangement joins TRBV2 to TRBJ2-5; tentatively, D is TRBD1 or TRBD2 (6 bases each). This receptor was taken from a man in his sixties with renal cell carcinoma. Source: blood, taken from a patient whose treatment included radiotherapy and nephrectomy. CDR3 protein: CATEVGGGSTQYF. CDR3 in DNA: TGTGCCACCGAGGTGGGGGGCGGCTCAACCCAGTACTTC.